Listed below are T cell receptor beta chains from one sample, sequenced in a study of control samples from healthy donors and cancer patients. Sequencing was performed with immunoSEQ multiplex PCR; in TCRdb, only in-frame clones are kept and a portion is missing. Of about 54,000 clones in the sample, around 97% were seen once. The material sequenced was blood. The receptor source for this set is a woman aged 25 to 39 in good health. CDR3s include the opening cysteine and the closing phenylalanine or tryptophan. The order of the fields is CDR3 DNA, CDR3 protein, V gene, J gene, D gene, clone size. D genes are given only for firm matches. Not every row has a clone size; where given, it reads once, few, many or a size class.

CDR3nt: TGTGCCAGCAGCTTGGACGACACCGGGGAGCTGTTTTTT; CDR3aa: CASSLDDTGELFF; v_gene: TRBV28; j_gene: TRBJ2-2; d_gene: .; abundance: .
CDR3nt: TGCGCCAGCAGCACCACTTGGGACACCGGGGAGCTGTTTTTT; CDR3aa: CASSTTWDTGELFF; v_gene: TRBV5-1; j_gene: TRBJ2-2; d_gene: .; abundance: once
CDR3nt: TGTGCCAGCAGTGAGGGGTTCGTCGGCACTGAAGCTTTCTTT; CDR3aa: CASSEGFVGTEAFF; v_gene: TRBV6-1; j_gene: TRBJ1-1; d_gene: .; abundance: .
CDR3nt: TGTGCCAACGAACAGCGAGGCAACACTGAAGCTTTCTTT; CDR3aa: CANEQRGNTEAFF; v_gene: TRBV2; j_gene: TRBJ1-1; d_gene: .; abundance: .
CDR3nt: TGTGCCAGTAGTACCCGGGACAGACTATATGGCTACACCTTC; CDR3aa: CASSTRDRLYGYTF; v_gene: TRBV19; j_gene: TRBJ1-2; d_gene: TRBD1; abundance: few
CDR3nt: TGTGCCACCAGCAGGGAGCTAGGGGTAACTGAAGCTTTCTTT; CDR3aa: CATSRELGVTEAFF; v_gene: TRBV15; j_gene: TRBJ1-1; d_gene: .; abundance: .
CDR3nt: TGTGCCAGCAGCTCCTTGCTGGACAGGGACGAAGTGGGCTACACCTTC; CDR3aa: CASSSLLDRDEVGYTF; v_gene: TRBV14; j_gene: TRBJ1-2; d_gene: TRBD1; abundance: .
CDR3nt: TGTGCCAGCAGCTTGTGGAAGGGGGATACGCAGTATTTT; CDR3aa: CASSLWKGDTQYF; v_gene: TRBV5-4; j_gene: TRBJ2-3; d_gene: .; abundance: .
CDR3nt: TGTGCCAGCAGCCCTCGGACAGGGGGGTACTACGAGCAGTACTTC; CDR3aa: CASSPRTGGYYEQYF; v_gene: TRBV5-5; j_gene: TRBJ2-7; d_gene: TRBD1; abundance: .
CDR3nt: TGTGCCAGCAGCTCCGGGGTCGAGCAGTACTTC; CDR3aa: CASSSGVEQYF; v_gene: TRBV7-8; j_gene: TRBJ2-7; d_gene: .; abundance: .
CDR3nt: TGTGCCAGCATGGATAGGGACAACTCCTACAATGAGCAGTTCTTC; CDR3aa: CASMDRDNSYNEQFF; v_gene: TRBV2; j_gene: TRBJ2-1; d_gene: .; abundance: .
CDR3nt: TGTGCCAGCAGTTTAGGGATTATTGTTGGGCCCCAGCATTTT; CDR3aa: CASSLGIIVGPQHF; v_gene: TRBV28; j_gene: TRBJ1-5; d_gene: .; abundance: .
CDR3nt: TGTGCCAGTAGTACAAATCCAGGGAGCACTGAAGCTTTCTTT; CDR3aa: CASSTNPGSTEAFF; v_gene: TRBV19; j_gene: TRBJ1-1; d_gene: .; abundance: .
CDR3nt: TGTGCCAGCACGTGGGGGGAAGGAGTTGAAAAACTGTTTTTT; CDR3aa: CASTWGEGVEKLFF; v_gene: TRBV28; j_gene: TRBJ1-4; d_gene: .; abundance: .
CDR3nt: TGTGCCAGCCTCGGGGGGACAGCGTCTAACTATGGCTACACCTTC; CDR3aa: CASLGGTASNYGYTF; v_gene: TRBV2; j_gene: TRBJ1-2; d_gene: TRBD1; abundance: .
CDR3nt: TGTGCCACCAGTCTCGGTAGCAATCAGCCCCAGCATTTT; CDR3aa: CATSLGSNQPQHF; v_gene: TRBV24-1; j_gene: TRBJ1-5; d_gene: .; abundance: .
CDR3nt: TGCGCCAGCAGCCAAGTCCCTTCGGACAGAGACAATGAGCAGTTCTTC; CDR3aa: CASSQVPSDRDNEQFF; v_gene: TRBV4-1; j_gene: TRBJ2-1; d_gene: .; abundance: .
CDR3nt: TGCGCCAGCAGGGGGACAGGGTCTGGTGAAAAACTGTTTTTT; CDR3aa: CASRGTGSGEKLFF; v_gene: TRBV4-1; j_gene: TRBJ1-4; d_gene: TRBD1; abundance: once
CDR3nt: TGTGCCAGCAGCCCACCGGACAGGGGGCCCTACAATGAGCAGTTCTTC; CDR3aa: CASSPPDRGPYNEQFF; v_gene: TRBV3-1/TRBV3-2; j_gene: TRBJ2-1; d_gene: TRBD1; abundance: .
CDR3nt: TGTGCCAGCAGCGGGACTAGCGGGAATGTAGATACGCAGTATTTT; CDR3aa: CASSGTSGNVDTQYF; v_gene: TRBV6-2/TRBV6-3; j_gene: TRBJ2-3; d_gene: TRBD2; abundance: .
CDR3nt: TGTGCCAGCAGCGTAGGAAGGGAAGGGCCATACGAGCAGTACTTC; CDR3aa: CASSVGREGPYEQYF; v_gene: TRBV9; j_gene: TRBJ2-7; d_gene: .; abundance: .
CDR3nt: TGTGCCAGCAGCCAAGTCAAGGCCCAGAACACTGAAGCTTTCTTT; CDR3aa: CASSQVKAQNTEAFF; v_gene: TRBV4-2; j_gene: TRBJ1-1; d_gene: .; abundance: .
CDR3nt: TGTGCCAGCAACCACCAGGAATACAATGAAAAACTGTTTTTT; CDR3aa: CASNHQEYNEKLFF; v_gene: TRBV28; j_gene: TRBJ1-4; d_gene: .; abundance: .
CDR3nt: TGTGCCAGCTCACCAGGGAGGGTTACGAACACCGGGGAGCTGTTTTTT; CDR3aa: CASSPGRVTNTGELFF; v_gene: TRBV18; j_gene: TRBJ2-2; d_gene: TRBD2; abundance: .
CDR3nt: TGTGCCAGCAGCTTGGGTGGGCAGTCTCCTAATGAAAAACTGTTTTTT; CDR3aa: CASSLGGQSPNEKLFF; v_gene: TRBV5-4; j_gene: TRBJ1-4; d_gene: .; abundance: .
CDR3nt: TGCAGCGTTGAAGAAGCGGGGAACACCGGGGAGCTGTTTTTT; CDR3aa: CSVEEAGNTGELFF; v_gene: TRBV29-1; j_gene: TRBJ2-2; d_gene: .; abundance: once
CDR3nt: TGTGCCAGCAGACCCTTTGAGCGGGAGGGAAATACGCAGTATTTT; CDR3aa: CASRPFEREGNTQYF; v_gene: TRBV7-9; j_gene: TRBJ2-3; d_gene: TRBD2; abundance: .
CDR3nt: TGCGCCAGCAGCAGGGACCCAGAGGGCACTGAAGCTTTCTTT; CDR3aa: CASSRDPEGTEAFF; v_gene: TRBV5-1; j_gene: TRBJ1-1; d_gene: .; abundance: .
CDR3nt: TGCGCCAGCAGCCCTACCGGGACAGGGGAAGAGACCCAGTACTTC; CDR3aa: CASSPTGTGEETQYF; v_gene: TRBV5-1; j_gene: TRBJ2-5; d_gene: TRBD1; abundance: once
CDR3nt: TGTGCCAGCAGTTACTCGTCCCGGGACAGAACCTACGAGCAGTACTTC; CDR3aa: CASSYSSRDRTYEQYF; v_gene: TRBV6-2/TRBV6-3; j_gene: TRBJ2-7; d_gene: TRBD1; abundance: .
CDR3nt: TGTGCCAGCAGGGAGGGACTAGCGGGACGTCAGCAGTTCTTC; CDR3aa: CASREGLAGRQQFF; v_gene: TRBV2; j_gene: TRBJ2-1; d_gene: TRBD2; abundance: .
CDR3nt: TGTGCCAGCTCACCCACAAAGGATCAGCCCCAGCATTTT; CDR3aa: CASSPTKDQPQHF; v_gene: TRBV18; j_gene: TRBJ1-5; d_gene: .; abundance: .
CDR3nt: TGTGCCAGTAAGAGAACCGGGACAGGCTCCGACTATGGCTACACCTTC; CDR3aa: CASKRTGTGSDYGYTF; v_gene: TRBV19; j_gene: TRBJ1-2; d_gene: TRBD1; abundance: .
CDR3nt: TGTGCCAGCAGTCCAGGACTAGCGGGAGGCAATGAGCAGTTCTTC; CDR3aa: CASSPGLAGGNEQFF; v_gene: TRBV27; j_gene: TRBJ2-1; d_gene: TRBD2; abundance: .
CDR3nt: TGCAGCGTTGGGGGACTAGCGGCATACAATGAGCAGTTCTTC; CDR3aa: CSVGGLAAYNEQFF; v_gene: TRBV29-1; j_gene: TRBJ2-1; d_gene: TRBD2; abundance: .
CDR3nt: TGCGCCAGCAGCTCCGGGACCCCCACCGGGGAGCTGTTTTTT; CDR3aa: CASSSGTPTGELFF; v_gene: TRBV5-1; j_gene: TRBJ2-2; d_gene: .; abundance: .
CDR3nt: TGTGCCAGCAGTTTTGCGCTGAGGTCCTACAATGAGCAGTTCTTC; CDR3aa: CASSFALRSYNEQFF; v_gene: TRBV28; j_gene: TRBJ2-1; d_gene: .; abundance: .
CDR3nt: TGTGCCAGACAAGACAGGGGATCCAAAAACATTCAGTACTTC; CDR3aa: CARQDRGSKNIQYF; v_gene: TRBV5-3; j_gene: TRBJ2-4; d_gene: TRBD1; abundance: once
CDR3nt: TGTGCCAGCAGCTTAGTCGCTAGCGGGATATACGAGCAGTACTTC; CDR3aa: CASSLVASGIYEQYF; v_gene: TRBV11-2; j_gene: TRBJ2-7; d_gene: TRBD2; abundance: .
CDR3nt: TGTGCCAGTAGACCCTTAAAGGGCTCCTACAATGAGCAGTTCTTC; CDR3aa: CASRPLKGSYNEQFF; v_gene: TRBV19; j_gene: TRBJ2-1; d_gene: .; abundance: once
CDR3nt: TGTGCCAGCAGCTTCCTACCGGGACAGGGGGTTTCCTACGAGCAGTACTTC; CDR3aa: CASSFLPGQGVSYEQYF; v_gene: TRBV7-2; j_gene: TRBJ2-7; d_gene: TRBD1; abundance: once
CDR3nt: TGCGCCAGCAGCTTGGCCTCCCGCGCTCAAAACTACGAGCAGTACTTC; CDR3aa: CASSLASRAQNYEQYF; v_gene: TRBV5-1; j_gene: TRBJ2-7; d_gene: .; abundance: .
CDR3nt: TGTGCCAGCAGTTTATCGGATGAAAAACTGTTTTTT; CDR3aa: CASSLSDEKLFF; v_gene: TRBV12-3/TRBV12-4; j_gene: TRBJ1-4; d_gene: .; abundance: .
CDR3nt: TGCAGCGTTGCTCGTGGTCAGAGCTCCTACGAGCAGTACTTC; CDR3aa: CSVARGQSSYEQYF; v_gene: TRBV29-1; j_gene: TRBJ2-7; d_gene: .; abundance: .
CDR3nt: TGTGCCTGGAGTGTACTAGGATGGGGTAACACTGAAGCTTTCTTT; CDR3aa: CAWSVLGWGNTEAFF; v_gene: TRBV30; j_gene: TRBJ1-1; d_gene: .; abundance: .
CDR3nt: TGCGCCAGCAGCCCCTTAGGAGCGGGAGGGCTGACAGATACGCAGTATTTT; CDR3aa: CASSPLGAGGLTDTQYF; v_gene: TRBV4-1; j_gene: TRBJ2-3; d_gene: TRBD2; abundance: .
CDR3nt: TGTGCCAGCAGTTTATCAATTAAACAGGGTTATAATTCACCCCTCCACTTT; CDR3aa: CASSLSIKQGYNSPLHF; v_gene: TRBV27; j_gene: TRBJ1-6; d_gene: .; abundance: .
CDR3nt: TGCAGTGCTAGTTCGCTAGGCGGAGCTAGCACAGATACGCAGTATTTT; CDR3aa: CSASSLGGASTDTQYF; v_gene: TRBV20-1; j_gene: TRBJ2-3; d_gene: .; abundance: .
CDR3nt: TGTGCCAGCAGCTTAGGGGAGGGTGAGCAGTTCTTC; CDR3aa: CASSLGEGEQFF; v_gene: TRBV7-3; j_gene: TRBJ2-1; d_gene: TRBD2; abundance: .
CDR3nt: TGTGCCAGCAGCGCCCCAGGGTCTCTTGGAAACACCATATATTTT; CDR3aa: CASSAPGSLGNTIYF; v_gene: TRBV9; j_gene: TRBJ1-3; d_gene: .; abundance: .
CDR3nt: TGTGCCAGCAGTTGGCGGGAGTCCTCCTACGAGCAGTACTTC; CDR3aa: CASSWRESSYEQYF; v_gene: TRBV6-6; j_gene: TRBJ2-7; d_gene: TRBD2; abundance: .
CDR3nt: TGTGCCAGCAGCCGAAGGACAGGGGGGGAAAAACTGTTTTTT; CDR3aa: CASSRRTGGEKLFF; v_gene: TRBV3-1/TRBV3-2; j_gene: TRBJ1-4; d_gene: TRBD1; abundance: .
CDR3nt: TGTGCCAGCAGGCTCGGAGCAACCTATGGCTACACCTTC; CDR3aa: CASRLGATYGYTF; v_gene: TRBV28; j_gene: TRBJ1-2; d_gene: .; abundance: .
CDR3nt: TGCGCCAGCAGGGGGGCACCGAACACTGAAGCTTTCTTT; CDR3aa: CASRGAPNTEAFF; v_gene: TRBV10-2; j_gene: TRBJ1-1; d_gene: .; abundance: .